Shown below are 17 T cell receptor beta chains from a single sample sequenced in a study of shared clonotypes between healthy human individuals. TCRdb keeps only in-frame clones here, not all; method: immunoSEQ multiplex PCR. Of around 2.3 million clones listed, approximately 96% are singletons. The sample consisted of naive CD4+ T cells sorted from blood. Regarding subset: CD45RA+ positively selected. These receptors were collected from a man aged 18 to 29 in good health.

The chain links TRBV5-1 to TRBJ2-7; 9 bases are a match to TRBD2. Per the germline V gene, CDR1 is SGHRS and CDR2 is YFSETQ. V gave up 4 bases and J gave up 2 bases; unmatched junction bases: 10. The length of the CDR3 is 16 residues. CDR3 nucleotides: TGCGCCAGCAGCCTGGATCTAGCGGGGACCGCCTACGAGCAGTACTTC. Residues: CASSLDLAGTAYEQYF.

The rearrangement uses TRBV6-1 and TRBJ1-5, with 7 bases fitting TRBD1. The junction had 5 bases not matched to a gene; V was cut back by 1 base and J by 2 bases. The CDR3 runs 16 residues. Germline V gives CDR1 MNHNS, CDR2 SASEGT. CDR3 region: CASSEETGWRNQPQHF. The CDR3 DNA is TGTGCCAGCAGTGAAGAGACAGGGTGGCGCAATCAGCCCCAGCATTTT.

The V gene is TRBV7-9, the J gene TRBJ2-2; TRBD2 is a possible D gene (7 bases). Trimming pared 5 bases from V and 0 bases from J, leaving 13 bases between. Per the germline V gene, CDR1 is SEHNR and CDR2 is FQNEAQ (reference sequence). The CDR3 is 16 amino acids. The chain's CDR3 is CASSPKGGTNTGELFF. The CDR3 DNA reads as TGTGCCAGCAGCCCCAAGGGGGGGACGAACACCGGGGAGCTGTTTTTT.

This chain links TRBV5-1 with TRBJ2-3; a possible D gene is TRBD2 (6 bases). Trimming pared 5 bases from V and 0 bases from J, leaving 13 bases between. The germline gives CDR1 SGHRS, CDR2 YFSETQ. The CDR3 extends over 15 amino acids. The CDR3 DNA is TGCGCCAGCAGTACTGGGACTTATAGCACAGATACGCAGTATTTT. Protein sequence: CASSTGTYSTDTQYF. Variable domain in full (rest from reference TRBV5-1 and TRBJ2-3): KAGVTQTPRYLIKTRGQQVTLSCSPISGHRSVSWYQQTPGQGLQFLFEYFSETQRNKGNFPGRFSGRQFSNSRSEMNVSTLELGDSALYLCASSTGTYSTDTQYFGPGTRLTVL.

The rearrangement uses TRBV7-8 and TRBJ1-1; D gene uncertain. The CDR3 runs 14 residues. Germline-derived CDR1 and CDR2 are SGHVS and FQNEAQ. V lost 3 bases to trimming and J lost 1 base, with 9 bases between them. As DNA, the CDR3 is TGTGCCAGCAGCTTTCGGGCCTCGAACACTGAAGCTTTCTTT. Its translation is CASSFRASNTEAFF.

The rearrangement uses TRBV11-3 and TRBJ2-7, with 11 bases matching TRBD1. Germline V gene data show CDR1 as SGHNT and CDR2 as YENEEA. CDR3 length: 15 residues. Germline trimming cut 4 bases from V and 3 bases from J; bases unmatched to any gene: 5. The CDR3 nucleotides are TGTGCCAGCAGCTCAGGACAGGGGGCTGACTACGAGCAGTACTTC. As protein: CASSSGQGADYEQYF.

The chain carries TRBV2 and TRBJ2-5; D remains ambiguous. V was pared by 7 bases and J by 3 bases, with 12 bases between. The germline V gene encodes CDR1 SNHLY and CDR2 FYNNEI. The CDR3 runs 13 residues. In nucleotides, the CDR3 is TGTGCCAGCAATGATGAAGGGAAAGAGACCCAGTACTTC. It encodes CASNDEGKETQYF.

The chain has TRBV30 and TRBJ1-1; D gene unclear. Germline CDR1 reads GTSNPN; CDR2 reads SVGIG (reference sequence). Trimming pared 0 bases from V and 4 bases from J, leaving 12 bases between. CDR3 length: 14 residues. The CDR3 sequence: CAWSVSPTVTEAFF. CDR3 nucleotides: TGTGCCTGGAGTGTATCCCCTACAGTCACTGAAGCTTTCTTT. Filled out from reference TRBV30 and TRBJ1-1, the complete variable domain reads SQTIHQWPATLVQPVGSPLSLECTVEGTSNPNLYWYRQAAGRGLQLLFYSVGIGQISSEVPQNLSASRPQDRQFILSSKKLLLSDSGFYLCAWSVSPTVTEAFFGQGTRLTVV.

The V gene is TRBV4-3, the J gene TRBJ2-7, with 7 bases fitting TRBD2. V lost 0 bases to trimming and J lost 4 bases; unmatched junction nucleotides: 3. The CDR3 covers 14 residues. Germline assignment: CDR1 LGHNA and CDR2 YSLEER. CDR3 region: CASSQETSVYEQYF. CDR3 DNA: TGCGCCAGCAGCCAAGAAACTAGCGTATACGAGCAGTACTTC.

The V and J genes are TRBV6-5 and TRBJ1-2; 7 bases agree with TRBD1. J gave up 6 bases and V 7 bases, and 8 bases lay outside the gene matches. Germline values: CDR1 MNHEY, CDR2 SVGAGI. CDR3 size: 13 residues. The CDR3 nucleotides are TGTGCCAGCACCCCCCGGCAGGGGGATGGCTACACCTTC. Its protein product is CASTPRQGDGYTF.

This clone was observed a single time. The chain is built from TRBV6-5 and TRBJ2-2, with 10 nucleotides matching TRBD2. Germline loops: CDR1 MNHEY, CDR2 SVGAGI. The J segment lost 10 bases and the V segment lost 6 bases, leaving 8 bases of the junction unmatched. CDR3 length equals 14 residues. The CDR3 reads CASRASGRAMELFF. CDR3 in DNA: TGTGCCAGCAGGGCCAGCGGGAGGGCTATGGAGCTGTTTTTT.

The CDR3 DNA reads as TGTGCCAGCAGGGGACAGGGGGTCGGGGAAAAACTGTTTTTT. Translating gives CASRGQGVGEKLFF. V and J are TRBV5-6 and TRBJ1-4; 11 positions match TRBD1. Unmatched junction bases numbered 5, after V lost 5 bases and J lost 8 bases. Germline V gene lookup returns CDR1 SGHDT and CDR2 YYEEEE. This CDR3 contains 14 residues.

The chain combines TRBV7-2 with TRBJ1-2, with D uncertain. Germline V gene lookup returns CDR1 SGHTA and CDR2 FQGNSA. Trimming pared 6 bases from V and 8 bases from J, leaving 22 bases between. The CDR3 is made up of 15 amino acids. For the CDR3, the DNA is TGTGCCAGCAGAGCCGACATACGGATGATTTCCGGCTACACCTTC. Amino acid sequence: CASRADIRMISGYTF.

This chain links TRBV7-2 with TRBJ2-7; D gene uncertain. The germline V and J ends were trimmed by 1 base and 2 bases, with 9 bases remaining between them. Germline V gene lookup returns CDR1 SGHTA and CDR2 FQGNSA. This CDR3 has 14 residues. This chain's CDR3 is CASSLVAGPYEQYF. The CDR3 DNA follows: TGTGCCAGCAGCTTAGTGGCAGGACCCTACGAGCAGTACTTC. Combining the CDR3 with reference TRBV7-2 and TRBJ2-7 gives the whole variable domain GAGVSQSPSNKVTEKGKDVELRCDPISGHTALYWYRQSLGQGLEFLIYFQGNSAPDKSGLPSDRFSAERTGGSVSTLTIQRTQQEDSAVYLCASSLVAGPYEQYFGPGTRLTVT.

The rearrangement joins TRBV6-5 to TRBJ1-6; D uncertain. Germline lookup yields CDR1 MNHEY and CDR2 SVGAGI. The CDR3 sequence is 13 residues long. The V and J ends lost 8 bases and 6 bases respectively, with 11 bases between them. CDR3: CASRRQANSPLHF. In nucleotides, the CDR3 is TGTGCCAGCCGGAGGCAGGCTAATTCACCCCTCCACTTT.

V gene TRBV30 combines with J gene TRBJ1-5; perhaps TRBD1 as D (6 bases). CDR1 GTSNPN and CDR2 SVGIG come from the germline V gene (reference sequence). V was cut by 3 bases and J by 3 bases, with 12 bases left in between. This CDR3 has 14 residues. CDR3 amino acids: CAWREQGFNQPQHF. In DNA, the CDR3 is TGTGCCTGGAGAGAACAGGGCTTCAATCAGCCCCAGCATTTT.

The V and J genes are TRBV28 and TRBJ1-2; D is uncertain. Germline-derived CDR1 and CDR2 are MDHEN and SYDVKM. Trimming took off 1 base at V and 7 bases at J, with 16 bases between the two ends. This CDR3 is 15 amino acids long. CDR3 residues: CASSLFWKGMGGYTF. CDR3 sequence (DNA): TGTGCCAGCAGTTTATTCTGGAAGGGAATGGGTGGCTACACCTTC.